This section outlines one T cell receptor (beta chain) sequence together with its context. Profiling relied on immunoSEQ multiplex PCR, and the TCRdb table lists in-frame clones only, not all of them. The sample comprises approximately 60,000 clones, roughly 70% of which are singletons, and 4.7% rests with the top ten. Looked up from germline, CDR1 is SGHVS and CDR2 is FNYEAQ. The ends were cut back, 2 bases at V and 4 bases at J, with 10 bases in the middle. CDR3 length: 14 residues. The sample comes from a study of T cells in tumors after PD-1 blockade. The source material was PBMCs, sampled after anti-PD-1 treatment. The chain is built from TRBV7-6 and TRBJ2-3, with a weak D call TRBD2 (5 bases). The sequence derives from a human donor with basal cell carcinoma. CDR3 coding DNA: TGTGCCAGCAGCTTACTCGGGGTCGCAGATACGCAGTATTTT. This encodes CASSLLGVADTQYF.